Listed below are T cell receptor beta chains from one sample, sequenced in a study of blood T cell repertoires in COVID-19. Sequencing was performed with immunoSEQ multiplex PCR; in TCRdb, only in-frame clones are kept and a portion is missing. The sample yields 250,000 or so clones, 84% seen once. Material: peripheral blood. The source is a woman aged 40 to 50 who had recovered from COVID-19. CDR3s include the opening cysteine and the closing phenylalanine or tryptophan. The D gene is left open where the match is weak. Rows may omit the clone size; those that give it use once, few, many or a size class.

clone_size	v_call	d_call	j_call	cdr3_aa	cdr3_nt
.	TRBV11-3	TRBD1	TRBJ2-2	CASSPWAGGNTGELFF	TGTGCCAGCAGCCCCTGGGCAGGGGGGAACACCGGGGAGCTGTTTTTT
.	TRBV7-9	.	TRBJ2-7	CASSLGAGSSYEQYF	TGTGCCAGCAGCTTAGGGGCTGGAAGCTCCTACGAGCAGTACTTC
.	TRBV19	TRBD1	TRBJ2-7	CASRGQGTGEQYF	TGTGCCAGTAGGGGACAGGGGACGGGGGAGCAGTACTTC
.	TRBV4-1	TRBD2	TRBJ2-3	CASSQERGGLPEPQYF	TGCGCCAGCAGCCAAGAGCGCGGGGGGCTCCCTGAACCGCAGTATTTT
.	TRBV28	.	TRBJ2-3	CASSSLGSTQYF	TGTGCCAGCAGTTCCCTAGGGAGTACGCAGTATTTT
.	TRBV7-2	TRBD1	TRBJ1-1	CASIRDRFITEAFF	TGTGCCAGCATACGGGACAGATTCATAACTGAAGCTTTCTTT
.	TRBV6-5	.	TRBJ2-2	CASSYDSANTGELFF	TGTGCCAGCAGTTACGACAGTGCGAACACCGGGGAGCTGTTTTTT
.	TRBV4-1	.	TRBJ2-1	CASSQTDRPYNEQFF	TGCGCCAGCAGCCAGACCGACAGACCTTACAATGAGCAGTTCTTC
.	TRBV7-3	.	TRBJ2-2	CASSTRAQGTGELFF	TGTGCCAGCAGCACTCGGGCCCAGGGAACCGGGGAGCTGTTTTTT
.	TRBV29-1	TRBD1	TRBJ2-1	CSVERTGDYNEQFF	TGCAGCGTTGAGCGGACAGGGGATTACAATGAGCAGTTCTTC
few	TRBV28	.	TRBJ1-1	CAIKSGQGYLNTEAFF	TGTGCCATCAAATCGGGCCAGGGCTACTTGAACACTGAAGCTTTCTTT
.	TRBV10-1	.	TRBJ2-1	CASSESLGAKGEQFF	TGCGCCAGCAGTGAGTCGCTAGGGGCAAAGGGTGAGCAGTTCTTC
.	TRBV28	.	TRBJ1-2	CASSLSEIYGYTF	TGTGCCAGCAGTTTAAGCGAAATCTATGGCTACACCTTC
.	TRBV2	.	TRBJ2-3	CASSEYASEYF	TGTGCCAGCAGTGAATATGCCTCAGAGTATTTT
.	TRBV30	.	TRBJ1-6	CAQGGESFNSPLHF	TGTGCCCAAGGTGGGGAGTCGTTCAATTCACCCCTCCACTTT
few	TRBV7-2	TRBD1	TRBJ1-4	CASSFDRGKLFF	TGTGCCAGCAGCTTCGACAGGGGAAAACTGTTTTTT
.	TRBV5-1	TRBD1	TRBJ1-1	CASSVTGGAGTEAFF	TGCGCCAGCAGCGTGACAGGGGGCGCAGGCACTGAAGCTTTCTTT
few	TRBV5-1	.	TRBJ1-2	CASSLDRFYGYTF	TGCGCCAGCAGCTTGGACCGGTTCTATGGCTACACCTTC
.	TRBV30	TRBD1	TRBJ1-3	CAWRGDRANTIYF	TGTGCCTGGAGGGGGGACAGGGCCAACACCATATATTTT
.	TRBV5-1	TRBD1	TRBJ1-2	CASAGGASGYTF	TGCGCCTCAGCAGGGGGCGCTTCCGGCTACACCTTC
.	TRBV6-1	.	TRBJ1-5	CASSDEENQPQHF	TGTGCCAGCAGTGATGAAGAGAATCAGCCCCAGCATTTT
.	TRBV5-1	.	TRBJ2-3	CASTFRAGTTDTQYF	TGCGCCAGCACCTTCCGGGCGGGCACCACAGATACGCAGTATTTT
.	TRBV2	.	TRBJ2-7	CASRQREHEQYF	TGTGCCAGCCGCCAGCGTGAGCACGAGCAGTACTTC
.	TRBV5-1	TRBD1	TRBJ1-1	CASSSGTGDRNTEAFF	TGCGCCAGCAGCTCGGGGACAGGGGACAGGAACACTGAAGCTTTCTTT
few	TRBV27	.	TRBJ1-6	CASSREGLGNSPLHF	TGTGCCAGCAGCAGGGAGGGGCTCGGTAATTCACCCCTCCACTTT
.	TRBV14	TRBD1	TRBJ1-4	CASSDRAGDEKLFF	TGTGCCAGCAGCGACAGGGCAGGGGATGAAAAACTGTTTTTT
.	TRBV4-2	TRBD2	TRBJ2-5	CASSQEGQRGGGETQYF	TGTGCCAGCAGCCAAGAAGGTCAGCGGGGGGGCGGAGAGACCCAGTACTTC
.	TRBV19	TRBD1	TRBJ2-2	CAIKPDRGLAGELFF	TGTGCCATCAAGCCGGACAGGGGGCTTGCCGGGGAGCTGTTTTTT
.	TRBV11-3	.	TRBJ2-1	CASSLDWRNEQFF	TGTGCCAGCAGCTTAGATTGGAGGAATGAGCAGTTCTTC
.	TRBV3-1/TRBV3-2	TRBD1	TRBJ1-2	CASSHRTGSYGYTF	TGTGCCAGCAGCCATCGGACAGGGTCCTATGGCTACACCTTC
.	TRBV15	.	TRBJ1-6	CATSRDGSSYNSPLHF	TGTGCCACCAGCAGAGACGGGAGCTCCTATAATTCACCCCTCCACTTT
once	TRBV18	TRBD1	TRBJ1-2	CASSPKGQGNYGYTF	TGTGCCAGCTCACCAAAGGGACAGGGGAACTATGGCTACACCTTC
.	TRBV2	TRBD2	TRBJ2-5	CASTGTSGETQYF	TGTGCCAGCACCGGGACTAGCGGGGAGACCCAGTACTTC
.	TRBV7-6	TRBD1	TRBJ1-1	CASSSQGSLTEAFF	TGTGCCAGCAGCTCACAGGGGAGTCTCACTGAAGCTTTCTTT
.	TRBV28	.	TRBJ1-5	CASSFSDSSYSNQPQHF	TGTGCCAGCAGTTTCTCAGACAGTTCTTATAGCAATCAGCCCCAGCATTTT
.	TRBV11-3	.	TRBJ2-5	CASSLVSSATAQYF	TGTGCCAGCAGCTTAGTATCCTCTGCCACGGCCCAGTACTTC